Listed below are T cell receptor beta chains from one sample, sequenced in a study of Graves' ophthalmopathy and Graves' hyperthyroidism. MiXCR, applied by TCRdb to the multiplex PCR reads, yields one record per CDR3 protein. Of a few hundred thousand distinct CDR3 sequences in the sample, 15% are singletons; the top ten hold roughly 7%. Sequences were obtained from peripheral blood. The receptors stem from a woman younger than 30 with stable Graves' hyperthyroidism. CDR3s include the opening cysteine and the closing phenylalanine or tryptophan. Fields, in order: J gene, clone size, V gene, D gene, CDR3 DNA, CDR3 protein. A D gene is named only where the DNA matches it firmly. Some rows have no size entry. The others give once, few or many, or a class for an expanded clone.

J gene: TRBJ1-1; clone size: .; V gene: TRBV7-8; D gene: .; CDR3 DNA: TGTGCCAGCAGCTTAACACACCTTACTGAAGCTTGCTTT; CDR3 protein: CASSLTHLTEACF
J gene: TRBJ2-7; clone size: .; V gene: TRBV12-3/TRBV12-4; D gene: .; CDR3 DNA: TGTGCCAGCAGTTTAGTTTGGGATAGGACCTACGAGCAGTACTTC; CDR3 protein: CASSLVWDRTYEQYF
J gene: TRBJ2-7; clone size: many; V gene: TRBV4-1; D gene: .; CDR3 DNA: TGCGCCAGCAGCCAGCCAACTAGGGGCTACGAGCAGTACTTC; CDR3 protein: CASSQPTRGYEQYF
J gene: TRBJ2-2; clone size: many; V gene: TRBV12-3/TRBV12-4; D gene: TRBD2; CDR3 DNA: TGTGCCAGCAGTTTAAACCCAGCGGGGCTGGCGGGCGGGGAGCTGTTTTTT; CDR3 protein: CASSLNPAGLAGGELFF
J gene: TRBJ1-2; clone size: many; V gene: TRBV2; D gene: .; CDR3 DNA: TGTGCCAGCAGTGGGAGGACAGCTAACTATGGCTACACCTTC; CDR3 protein: CASSGRTANYGYTF
J gene: TRBJ2-7; clone size: many; V gene: TRBV9; D gene: .; CDR3 DNA: TGTGCCAGCAACGAGGGCGGGTCCTACGAGCAGTACTTC; CDR3 protein: CASNEGGSYEQYF
J gene: TRBJ2-7; clone size: .; V gene: TRBV12-3/TRBV12-4; D gene: TRBD2; CDR3 DNA: TGTGCCAGCAGTTCACTAGCGGGGGCCCTTGGCCGGGAGCAGTACTTC; CDR3 protein: CASSSLAGALGREQYF
J gene: TRBJ2-5; clone size: many; V gene: TRBV12-3/TRBV12-4; D gene: TRBD2; CDR3 DNA: TGTGCCAGCAGTTCGCGGGGGGCCCGCGGGGAGACCCAGTACTTC; CDR3 protein: CASSSRGARGETQYF
J gene: TRBJ2-5; clone size: many; V gene: TRBV7-2; D gene: .; CDR3 DNA: TGTGCCAGCAGCTTGGGGGGCTGGGGAGACCAGTACTTC; CDR3 protein: CASSLGGWGDQYF
J gene: TRBJ1-6; clone size: .; V gene: TRBV20-1; D gene: TRBD1; CDR3 DNA: TGCAGTGCTAGGATCCCGGGACAGGATCATTCACCCCTCCACTTT; CDR3 protein: CSARIPGQDHSPLHF
J gene: TRBJ2-7; clone size: many; V gene: TRBV6-2/TRBV6-3; D gene: .; CDR3 DNA: TGTGCCAGCAAAACCGGGACATCCCCCTCCTACGGGCAGTACTTC; CDR3 protein: CASKTGTSPSYGQYF
J gene: TRBJ2-5; clone size: .; V gene: TRBV12-3/TRBV12-4; D gene: TRBD1; CDR3 DNA: TGTGCCAGCAGTTCCGGACAGGGGCCCCCTATGCAAGAGACCCAGTACTTC; CDR3 protein: CASSSGQGPPMQETQYF
J gene: TRBJ1-2; clone size: many; V gene: TRBV7-8; D gene: .; CDR3 DNA: TGTGCCAGCAGCCGCACTAACTATGGACAGTCCTATGGCTACACCTTC; CDR3 protein: CASSRTNYGQSYGYTF
J gene: TRBJ1-2; clone size: many; V gene: TRBV6-2/TRBV6-3; D gene: .; CDR3 DNA: TGTGCCAACCCCAGGATGGGATACGGCTATGGCTACACCTTC; CDR3 protein: CANPRMGYGYGYTF
J gene: TRBJ1-2; clone size: many; V gene: TRBV6-1; D gene: TRBD1; CDR3 DNA: TGTGCCAGCAGGCCCGGGACAGGGGACCTCTATGGCTACACCTTC; CDR3 protein: CASRPGTGDLYGYTF
J gene: TRBJ1-1; clone size: few; V gene: TRBV12-3/TRBV12-4; D gene: .; CDR3 DNA: TGTGCCAGCAACGGCAGGCGGCAGAACACTGAAGCTTTCTTT; CDR3 protein: CASNGRRQNTEAFF